What follows is one T cell receptor beta chain and its context. Its binding antigen is unknown. No per-base quality is available; no much larger clone lies one base away. This sample was taken from a study of read filtering for tumor transcriptome and immune sequencing (dated by TCRdb to the early 2020s). For the wider study: The cohort was composed of approximately 16 male and 14 to 15 female patients, with a mean age of about 65 years and an age range of about 47 to 85. By revised international staging, roughly eight patients were R-ISS I, about 15 were R-ISS II and 6 or 7 were R-ISS III. After DNase treatment, whole-transcriptome libraries were prepared using the TruSeq RNA Access Library Prep Kit. TCR-region mapped reads per sample ranged from about 4 to 10.27 million with IR-seq versus only roughly 75 to 1273 with RNA-seq. The study compared TCR repertoires from targeted immune repertoire sequencing and bulk whole-transcriptome sequencing run on the same bone marrow samples. A main aim was a read-filtering strategy for immune repertoire data, specifically whether clonotypes supported by a single read should be removed.

Every patient had bone marrow sampled at the time of active disease. Ficoll-Hypaque density gradient centrifugation was used to isolate bone marrow mononuclear cells. Myeloma plasma cells were removed and CD138-negative cells were obtained by negative selection following labeling with CD138 magnetic microbeads on a MACS separator. Flow cytometry on an Attune NxT with CD138 antibodies was used to check the purity of the isolated cells. TRIzol reagent was used to extract total RNA, and a NanoDrop spectrophotometer was used to quantify the extracted RNA. For each patient, the CD138-negative bone marrow sample underwent paired RNA-seq and IR-seq. Findings and caveats that apply to the study as a whole: The correlation between IR-seq and RNA-seq shared clonotype proportions rose when single-read clonotypes were removed. The sorted CD138-negative fraction was a mixed bone marrow immune population, not purified T cells. Clonotypes were captured by IR-seq at much higher depth and more reliably than by RNA-seq, and smaller IR-seq throughput was sufficient for identification of most shared clonotypes. In IR-seq, 80% to 85% of clonotypes but 3% to 4.5% of total reads were represented by single-read clonotypes, whereas in RNA-seq, approximately 73% of clonotypes and almost 45% of reads were represented by single-read clonotypes.

V lost 6 bases and J lost 5 bases; the stretch between them is 10 bases long. CDR1 and CDR2 are read off the germline V gene as SQVTM and ANQGSEA. Counted from cysteine to phenylalanine, this CDR3 has 11 amino acids. The sequence is cut down to CDR3 DNA, 33 bases in frame from base 1. TCR libraries were constructed from roughly 0.4 ug RNA using the Immunoverse kit, and molecular barcoded adaptors covering alpha/delta and beta/gamma chains were employed. TCR library preparation used the same RNA that was used for transcriptome sequencing. Sequencing of TCR libraries was carried out on an Illumina HiSeq 4000 with 2 x 150 cycles. Concerning the study's data processing: With MiXCR, TCR reads were aligned to human V, D, J and C references and assembled into CDR3 clonotypes, with quality filtering and error correction included. The tcR package in R was used for analysis of clonotype counts and gene usage diversity. For inspection of raw mapping reads, RNA-seq reads were mapped by STAR aligner version 2.5.3a onto GRCh37 of the human genome. IR-seq fastq files were randomly downsampled with Seqtk 1.3 to test the effect of sequencing depth on detected clonotypes. The public reads were reanalyzed by TCRdb: fastp trimming at Q25, MiXCR alignment, in-frame beta chains only. When rows share a CDR3 protein, they turn into one entry using the most common DNA and genes. TCRdb, not the authors, supplied the V and J calls. Across this sample there are approximately 930 distinct CDR3 sequences, with around 76% seen only once. The ten largest clones represent about 52% of the sample.

The receptor's source is a donor over 35 with multiple myeloma. This table probably holds off-target reads from a library built for another chain. The material sequenced was a population of CD138-negative cells sorted from bone marrow. Taken with the paper, the label for cell subset or site translates to: bone marrow mononuclear cells depleted of CD138+ plasma/myeloma cells by negative magnetic selection. The chain was built from TRBV29-1 and TRBJ1-2; the D gene identity is not certain. The nucleotide sequence is given as TGCAGCGTAGGCGTGAATTATGGCTACACCTTC. It codes for CSVGVNYGYTF.